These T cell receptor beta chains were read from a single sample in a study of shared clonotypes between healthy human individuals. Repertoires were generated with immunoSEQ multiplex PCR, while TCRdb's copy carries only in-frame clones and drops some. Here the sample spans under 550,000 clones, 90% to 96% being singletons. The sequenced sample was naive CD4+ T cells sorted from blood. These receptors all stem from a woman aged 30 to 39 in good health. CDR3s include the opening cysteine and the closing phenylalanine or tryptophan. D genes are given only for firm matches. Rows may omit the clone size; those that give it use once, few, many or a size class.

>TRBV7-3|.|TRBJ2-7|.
TGTGCCAGCAGCGTCACAGGGTGTCAGTACTTC
CASSVTGCQYF
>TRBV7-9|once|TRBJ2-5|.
TGTGCCAGCAGCTTTGTTCCCGGACCGAGGGTGGAGACCCAGTACTTC
CASSFVPGPRVETQYF
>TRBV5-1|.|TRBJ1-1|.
TGCGCCAGCAGCTTGAGCCGGATGAACACTGAAGCTTTCTTT
CASSLSRMNTEAFF
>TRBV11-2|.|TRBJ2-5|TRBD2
TGTGCCAGCAGCTCCCAGACTAGCGGGAGGGGTGTAGAGACCCAGTACTTC
CASSSQTSGRGVETQYF
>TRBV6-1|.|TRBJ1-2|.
TGTGCCACCCAAAAGGGGCCAAGTGATTATGGCTACACCTTC
CATQKGPSDYGYTF
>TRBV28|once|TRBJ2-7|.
TGTGCCAGCAGTGACCCCGGGACCAACTACGAGCAGTACTTC
CASSDPGTNYEQYF
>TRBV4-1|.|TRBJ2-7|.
TGCGCCAGCAGCCAAGAAACGATAGCGGATCCCAACTACGAGCAGTACTTC
CASSQETIADPNYEQYF
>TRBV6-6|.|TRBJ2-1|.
TGTGCCAGCAGCCGGGGACATGACAATGAGCAGTTCTTC
CASSRGHDNEQFF
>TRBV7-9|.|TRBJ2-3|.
TGTGCCAGCAGCTTACGAGGGGGGGTTTTTCGAGATACGCAGTATTTT
CASSLRGGVFRDTQYF
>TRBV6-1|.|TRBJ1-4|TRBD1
TGTGCCAGCATCCTGGAGGGGGCGGGTGAAAAACTGTTTTTT
CASILEGAGEKLFF
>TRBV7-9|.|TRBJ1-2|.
TGTGCCAGCAGCTTTGAGAGGACGGATGGCTACACCTTC
CASSFERTDGYTF
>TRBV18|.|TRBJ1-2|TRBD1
TGTGCCAGCTCAAGGGACAGGGGGGATGGCTACACCTTC
CASSRDRGDGYTF
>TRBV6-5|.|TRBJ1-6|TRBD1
TGTGCCAGCAGACTTGGGACAGTATATAATTCACCCCTCCACTTT
CASRLGTVYNSPLHF
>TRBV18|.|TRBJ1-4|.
TGTGCCAGCTCAAGAGGGGTTGGAACTAATGAAAAACTGTTTTTT
CASSRGVGTNEKLFF
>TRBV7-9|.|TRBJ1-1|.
TGTGCCAGCAGCCTTGACTCCACTGAAGCTTTCTTT
CASSLDSTEAFF
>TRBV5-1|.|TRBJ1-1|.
TGCGCCAGCAGCTTCCGGGGGGCTATGGACACTGAAGCTTTCTTT
CASSFRGAMDTEAFF
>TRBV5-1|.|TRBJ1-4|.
TGCGCCAGCAGCTTCCAGGGTGGGGAGGAAAAACTGTTTTTT
CASSFQGGEEKLFF
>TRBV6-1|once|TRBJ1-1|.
TGTGCCAGCAAAGAAACCCAGGGACTCCAAGCTTTCTTT
CASKETQGLQAFF
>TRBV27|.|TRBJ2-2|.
TGTGCCAGCAGTGTTGTGCAGAACCCCGGAACCGGGGAGCTGTTTTTT
CASSVVQNPGTGELFF
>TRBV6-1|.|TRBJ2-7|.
TGTGCCAGCAGGACAGTCTACGAGCAGTACTTC
CASRTVYEQYF
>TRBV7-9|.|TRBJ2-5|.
TGTGCCAGCAGCTTAAGGGGGGGAGAGACCCAGTACTTC
CASSLRGGETQYF
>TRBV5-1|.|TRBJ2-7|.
TGCGCCAGCAGCTTGGCCGGGGGATGGGACTCGTCCTACGAGCAGTACTTC
CASSLAGGWDSSYEQYF
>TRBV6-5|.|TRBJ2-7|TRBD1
TGTGCCAGCAGTTACTTTCAGGGGGCCCCCTACGAGCAGTACTTC
CASSYFQGAPYEQYF
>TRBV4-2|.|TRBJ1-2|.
TGTGCCAGCAGCCAAGACGAAGGTTTCGGTGGCTACACCTTC
CASSQDEGFGGYTF
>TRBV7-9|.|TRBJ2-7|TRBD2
TGTGCCAGCAGCTCAACCAGCGGGAGGAGCTCCTACGAGCAGTACTTC
CASSSTSGRSSYEQYF
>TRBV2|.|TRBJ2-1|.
TGTGCCAGCATCGGGTATGAGCAGTTCTTC
CASIGYEQFF